This TCR beta chain was retrieved from a study of T cell responses to AZD1222 COVID-19 vaccine (dated by TCRdb to 2020 to 2022). General notes on the study: TCR sequencing was performed for roughly 250 trial participants, of whom about 200 were given two doses of AZD1222 and around 26 were given two doses of MenACWY control vaccine. Trial participants were enrolled by age into 18-55, 56-69 and 70-plus year subgroups, with about 150, 28 and 57 TCR-sequenced participants respectively.

Results the study describes overall, beyond this receptor: Participants were mostly white British, with more females than males. The authors suggested clonal diversity may have been underestimated. Conclusions about previously exposed vaccinees are limited because only 6 or 7 AZD1222 recipients were SARS-CoV-2 seropositive at baseline. The whole spike protein was spanned by vaccine-associated CD4 TCRs, and dominant responses were seen in regions 160-218 and 743-854. The 56-69-year group was small, and its depth increase did not reach significance, likely because of low power. After two AZD1222 doses, spike-specific TCR breadth and depth were significantly higher than at day 0 and than in MenACWY recipients. Nearly half of unique spike-specific TCRs reportedly recognized epitopes outside regions mutated in the B.1.351 and B.1.1.7 variants. Because no day 14 peak-response samples were available, repertoires were characterized only after the peak T cell response.

Based on the germline V gene, the CDR1 and CDR2 sequences are SQVTM and ANQGSEA. The CDR3 starts with the cysteine, ends with the phenylalanine, and has 15 residues. Only the CDR3 DNA stays, 45 bases, in frame from base 1. V ends up 2 bases short and J 3 bases short, with an unmatched junction base count of 5. This specimen's time point label, interpreted: about 28 days (+/-7) after the second vaccine dose. AZD1222 recipients given second doses at about 4 weeks or at about 12 weeks were pooled, since spike-specific TCR depth and breadth were not found to differ between the two schedules. Samples from vaccinated people were obtained from the UK trials COV001 and COV002, which included a single-blind randomized controlled phase 2/3 trial of AZD1222 (ChAdOx1 nCoV-19) in healthy adults. For TCRbeta chain sequencing, PBMC samples from trial participants were taken at day 0 and at day 28 after the second dose.

As regards this clone: Its antigen specificity is not known. Per-base qualities were not stored, and no clone one base away is much larger.

The CDR3 regions of human TCRbeta chains were analyzed by immunosequencing. On the study's bioinformatics: Repertoire TCRs were checked for matches against a reference library of SARS-CoV-2-specific TCRs that had been generated using the MIRA antigen-specificity platform. Breadth was defined as the fraction of unique TCRs that were SARS-CoV-2-associated. Depth was defined as the fraction of total T cells that were SARS-CoV-2-associated. Using the MIRA data, every spike-specific TCR was mapped to the spike region that the TCR reacted to and assigned to either a CD4 or a CD8 class. Log10-transformed breadth and depth values were compared by one-way ANOVA with Sidak's multiple comparisons tests. TCRdb limited this immuneACCESS table to in-frame rearrangements with V and J called. A share of clones is missing; checked studies link under half to unresolved V genes, and the rest is unexplained. V and J calls and clone size come straight from that table; D and trimming were deduced from the DNA. This sample holds approximately 150,000 clones; under 95% were observed only once. The ten most abundant clones make up around 1.8% of the sample.

Here the sequenced sample was peripheral blood, taken 28 days after the second AZD1222 dose. Rearrangement joined TRBV29-1 to TRBJ2-2; the central 8 bases match TRBD1. The TCR originated in an adult who received the AZD1222 COVID-19 vaccine. The bases are TGCAGCGTTGAATCCGGGACAGGATACACCGGGGAGCTGTTTTTT. Its coded protein is CSVESGTGYTGELFF.